This T cell receptor (beta chain) was documented in a study of CD8+CD57+ T cells in acquired aplastic anemia (dated by TCRdb to 2016 to 2019). At the level of the whole study: A mean of about 3.2 ug of DNA, ranging from about 0.19 to 27.4 ug, was extracted from sorted CD4+ and CD8+ cells. A CD8+CD57+ expansion meant a frequency higher than the mean frequency seen in healthy subjects. Overall study results and their limits: Although 25 to 30 CD8+ CDR3 sequences were shared by patients and controls, these sequences appeared highly expressed in patients and within the immunodominant clones of patients. Between patients and healthy controls, no significant difference in CD8+ Simpson's diversity was found (P=0.060).

TCR beta VDJ combination and CDR3 sequence profiling used genomic DNA as the template. An Illumina HiSeq 2000 was the platform used for TCR repertoire sequencing. The authors' pipeline ran thus. TRBV/TRBJ rearrangement plots, CDR3 size and DJ length profiles, and Simpson's diversity index were used to assess repertoires. The most abundant DNA sequence in the deep sequencing data was defined as the immunodominant clone. CDR3 amino acid sequences were screened for sharing across subjects and were compared with published repertoires and the VDJdb database. Clones were called with MiXCR by TCRdb after fastp trimmed the public reads at Q25, and only in-frame beta chains were retained. Rows merge per CDR3 protein into single entries with the most common DNA and genes. The V and J calls shown here were made by TCRdb, not taken from the authors' results. The sample table contains 260,000 or so distinct CDR3 sequences; only one count was recorded for 47% of them. Of the sample, about 7.8% is held by the ten largest clones.

From the germline V gene (reference sequence), CDR1 is LNHDA and CDR2 is SQIVND. Inclusive of the bounding cysteine and phenylalanine, the CDR3 is 15 residues long. The retained sequence is limited to the CDR3, 45 bases, with the frame set at the first base. At the junction V is shortened by 6 bases and J by 10 bases; bases outside the gene matches: 11. Flow cytometry had shown CD8+CD57+ cell expansion in the patients selected for sequencing. All patients had severe acquired aplastic anemia diagnosed by International Study of Aplastic Anemia and Agranulocytosis and Camitta criteria. Patients had received no therapy at the time of blood sampling. In this study, sorted CD4+ and CD8+ T cells from the blood of healthy subjects and of severe aplastic anemia patients had their TCR repertoires deep-sequenced. Patients were enrolled in the USA under clinicaltrials.gov protocols 00001620, 01623167, 00001397, 00071045, 00081523 and 00961064. Ficoll-Paque density gradient centrifugation was used to isolate peripheral blood mononuclear cells. CD4+ and CD8+ T cells were sorted by FACS or magnetic beads before DNA extraction.

Details on this clonotype: The antigen it recognizes is unknown. No much larger clone exists at a distance of one base, and base qualities are not known.

The sequence is built from TRBV19 and TRBJ1-6, with 8 bases in between that match TRBD1. Input material: sorted CD4+, CD8+, or CD8+CD57+ T cells (not recorded which) from PBMCs. The clonotype was recovered from a human donor with aplastic anemia. The DNA is TGTGCCAGTAGCCCTCCCGGCAGGGGGCACTCACCCCTCCACTTT. The resulting protein is CASSPPGRGHSPLHF.